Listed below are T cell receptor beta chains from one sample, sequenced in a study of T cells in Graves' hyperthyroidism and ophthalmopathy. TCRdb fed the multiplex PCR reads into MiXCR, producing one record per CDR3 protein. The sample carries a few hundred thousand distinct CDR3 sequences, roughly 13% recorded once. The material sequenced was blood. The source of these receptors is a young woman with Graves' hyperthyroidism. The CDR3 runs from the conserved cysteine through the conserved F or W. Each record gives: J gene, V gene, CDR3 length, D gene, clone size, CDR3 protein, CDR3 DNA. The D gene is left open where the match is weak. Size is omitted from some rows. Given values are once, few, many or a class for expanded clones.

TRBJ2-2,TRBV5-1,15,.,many,CASSFDARNTGELFF,TGCGCCAGCAGCTTTGACGCTAGGAACACCGGGGAGCTGTTTTTT
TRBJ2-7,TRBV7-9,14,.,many,CASSLKSSSYEQYF,TGTGCCAGCAGCTTAAAGTCAAGCTCCTACGAGCAGTACTTC
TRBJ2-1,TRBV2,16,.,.,CASTNYMNSALGEQFF,TGTGCCAGCACTAATTATATGAATTCGGCGTTAGGGGAGCAGTTCTTC
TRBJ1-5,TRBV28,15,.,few,CASSLVGESNQPQHF,TGTGCCAGCAGTTTGGTCGGTGAAAGCAATCAGCCCCAGCATTTT
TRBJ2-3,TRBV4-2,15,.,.,CASSQEGSGTDTQYF,TGTGCCAGCAGCCAAGAAGGGAGTGGTACAGATACGCAGTATTTT
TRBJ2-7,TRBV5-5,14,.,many,CASSLHAGLYEQYF,TGTGCCAGCTCACTTCACGCGGGCCTCTACGAGCAGTACTTC
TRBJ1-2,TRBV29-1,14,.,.,CSADGTQANYGYTF,TGCAGCGCCGACGGGACACAGGCCAACTATGGCTACACCTTC
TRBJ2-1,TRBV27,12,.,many,CASSFPPGEQFF,TGTGCCAGCAGTTTTCCCCCCGGCGAGCAGTTCTTC
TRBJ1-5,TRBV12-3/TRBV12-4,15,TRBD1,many,CASSSRTGGNQPQHF,TGTGCCAGCAGTTCAAGGACAGGAGGGAATCAGCCCCAGCATTTT
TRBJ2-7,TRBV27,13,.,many,CASRELSSYEQYF,TGTGCCAGCAGGGAATTAAGCTCCTACGAGCAGTACTTC
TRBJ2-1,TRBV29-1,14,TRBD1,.,CSVRDRGPHNEQFF,TGCAGCGTCCGGGACAGGGGCCCACACAATGAGCAGTTCTTC
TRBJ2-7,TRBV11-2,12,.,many,CASSRDEYEQYF,TGTGCCAGCAGCCGAGACGAATACGAGCAGTACTTC
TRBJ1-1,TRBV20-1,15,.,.,CSAITPGEGDTEAFF,TGCAGTGCTATAACCCCAGGGGAGGGGGACACTGAAGCTTTCTTT
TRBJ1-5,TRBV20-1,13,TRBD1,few,CSAGQGGNQPQHF,TGCAGTGCCGGACAGGGCGGCAATCAGCCCCAGCATTTT
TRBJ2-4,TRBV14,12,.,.,CASSYSGNIQYF,TGTGCCAGCAGCTATAGCGGCAACATTCAGTACTTC
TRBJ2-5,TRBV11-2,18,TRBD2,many,CASSLVRTSGSSSGTQYF,TGTGCCAGCAGCTTAGTTAGGACTAGCGGGAGTTCATCCGGGACCCAGTACTTC
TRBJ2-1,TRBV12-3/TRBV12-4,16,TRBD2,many,CASSGYGTSAYNEQFF,TGTGCCAGCAGCGGCTACGGGACTAGTGCCTACAATGAGCAGTTCTTC
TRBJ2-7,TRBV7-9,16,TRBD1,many,CASSASGTGTSYEQYF,TGTGCCAGCAGCGCCTCCGGGACAGGTACTTCCTACGAGCAGTACTTC
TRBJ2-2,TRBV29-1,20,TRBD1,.,CSVEAHRAGGRLGIPGELFF,TGCAGCGTTGAAGCGCACCGGGCAGGGGGCAGACTAGGAATCCCCGGGGAGCTGTTTTTT
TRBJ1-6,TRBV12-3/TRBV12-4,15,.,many,CASSKLTGRTSPLHF,TGTGCCAGCAGTAAACTGACAGGCCGGACTTCACCCCTCCACTTT
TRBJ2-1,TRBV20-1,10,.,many,CSASGGEQFF,TGCAGTGCTAGTGGAGGTGAGCAGTTCTTC
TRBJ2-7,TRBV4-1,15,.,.,CASSQAGRGNYEQYF,TGCGCCAGCAGCCAAGCGGGGCGGGGCAACTACGAGCAGTACTTC
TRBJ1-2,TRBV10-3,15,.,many,CAIREESPSNYGYTF,TGTGCCATCAGGGAGGAATCTCCCTCTAACTATGGCTACACCTTC
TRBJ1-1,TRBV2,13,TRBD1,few,CVSSDGQGAEAFF,TGTGTCAGCAGTGATGGACAGGGGGCTGAGGCTTTCTTT
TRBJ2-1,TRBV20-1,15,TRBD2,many,CSAIDSGTNYNEQFF,TGCAGTGCTATTGATAGCGGGACAAACTACAATGAGCAGTTCTTC